These T cell receptor beta chains were read from a single sample in a study of blood T cell repertoires in COVID-19. TCRdb's table, derived via immunoSEQ multiplex PCR, lists solely in-frame clones and lacks some. The table records 40,000 to 50,000 clones, 81% of them present only once. The sample taken for sequencing was peripheral blood. Receptors originate from a man aged 35 to 55 with active or convalescent COVID-19. The CDR3 runs from the conserved cysteine through the conserved F or W. The order of the fields is CDR3 length, D gene, J gene, clone size, V gene, CDR3 protein, CDR3 DNA. A D gene is named only where the DNA matches it firmly. Clone size appears in some rows only: once, few, many, or a class for an expanded clone.

len: 15; d_gene: TRBD1; j_gene: TRBJ1-2; abundance: NA; v_gene: TRBV28; CDR3aa: CASTKEGATNYGYTF; CDR3nt: TGTGCCAGCACCAAAGAGGGGGCTACAAACTATGGCTACACCTTC
len: 13; d_gene: NA; j_gene: TRBJ1-2; abundance: NA; v_gene: TRBV7-9; CDR3aa: CASSFAQAMGYTF; CDR3nt: TGTGCCAGCAGCTTTGCGCAAGCAATGGGCTACACCTTC
len: 12; d_gene: NA; j_gene: TRBJ1-2; abundance: NA; v_gene: TRBV7-8; CDR3aa: CASSSGGDGYTF; CDR3nt: TGTGCCAGCAGCTCGGGGGGGGATGGCTACACCTTC
len: 13; d_gene: NA; j_gene: TRBJ2-7; abundance: NA; v_gene: TRBV11-2; CDR3aa: CASSLAGAREQYF; CDR3nt: TGTGCCAGCAGCTTAGCGGGAGCGCGGGAGCAGTACTTC
len: 13; d_gene: NA; j_gene: TRBJ2-7; abundance: NA; v_gene: TRBV25-1; CDR3aa: CASSARDGGEQYF; CDR3nt: TGTGCCAGCAGTGCCCGGGACGGAGGGGAGCAGTACTTC
len: 14; d_gene: TRBD2; j_gene: TRBJ2-7; abundance: NA; v_gene: TRBV7-7; CDR3aa: CASSLRREGYEQYF; CDR3nt: TGTGCCAGCAGCTTAAGGCGGGAGGGTTACGAGCAGTACTTC
len: 16; d_gene: NA; j_gene: TRBJ1-5; abundance: NA; v_gene: TRBV11-3; CDR3aa: CASSLDRRAGNQPQHF; CDR3nt: TGTGCCAGCAGCTTAGATAGGCGGGCGGGGAATCAGCCCCAGCATTTT
len: 14; d_gene: NA; j_gene: TRBJ1-5; abundance: NA; v_gene: TRBV29-1; CDR3aa: CSAQQGGGNQPQHF; CDR3nt: TGCAGCGCCCAACAGGGTGGGGGCAATCAGCCCCAGCATTTT
len: 17; d_gene: TRBD2; j_gene: TRBJ2-2; abundance: NA; v_gene: TRBV11-2; CDR3aa: CASSLGSGSPNTGELFF; CDR3nt: TGTGCCAGCAGCTTGGGTAGCGGGAGCCCGAACACCGGGGAGCTGTTTTTT
len: 18; d_gene: NA; j_gene: TRBJ1-1; abundance: NA; v_gene: TRBV11-3; CDR3aa: CASSLDHSPRGKNTEAFF; CDR3nt: TGTGCCAGCAGCTTAGATCATTCCCCGCGGGGAAAGAACACTGAAGCTTTCTTT
len: 15; d_gene: TRBD1; j_gene: TRBJ1-6; abundance: few; v_gene: TRBV2; CDR3aa: CASSAGQGEGSPLHF; CDR3nt: TGTGCCAGCAGTGCCGGACAGGGAGAAGGTTCACCCCTCCACTTT
len: 13; d_gene: TRBD1; j_gene: TRBJ1-2; abundance: NA; v_gene: TRBV9; CDR3aa: CASSATNRGGYTF; CDR3nt: TGTGCCAGCAGCGCTACAAACAGGGGTGGCTACACCTTC
len: 15; d_gene: TRBD1; j_gene: TRBJ2-2; abundance: NA; v_gene: TRBV5-5; CDR3aa: CASSLRAGGTGELFF; CDR3nt: TGTGCCAGCAGCCTTCGGGCAGGGGGCACCGGGGAGCTGTTTTTT
len: 14; d_gene: TRBD2; j_gene: TRBJ2-1; abundance: NA; v_gene: TRBV7-3; CDR3aa: CASSNLAGDNEQFF; CDR3nt: TGTGCCAGCAGCAACCTAGCGGGAGACAATGAGCAGTTCTTC
len: 15; d_gene: TRBD1; j_gene: TRBJ1-1; abundance: NA; v_gene: TRBV7-9; CDR3aa: CASSYGTGAFTEAFF; CDR3nt: TGTGCCAGCAGCTATGGGACAGGGGCTTTCACTGAAGCTTTCTTT
len: 14; d_gene: NA; j_gene: TRBJ1-1; abundance: once; v_gene: TRBV5-4; CDR3aa: CASSKQGMNTEAFF; CDR3nt: TGTGCCAGCAGTAAACAGGGCATGAACACTGAAGCTTTCTTT
len: 16; d_gene: NA; j_gene: TRBJ1-6; abundance: NA; v_gene: TRBV5-1; CDR3aa: CASSLTPSGSNSPLHF; CDR3nt: TGCGCCAGCAGCTTGACACCCTCCGGGAGTAATTCACCCCTCCACTTT
len: 11; d_gene: NA; j_gene: TRBJ2-3; abundance: once; v_gene: TRBV20-1; CDR3aa: CSALGTDTQYF; CDR3nt: TGCAGTGCTCTAGGCACAGATACGCAGTATTTT
len: 18; d_gene: NA; j_gene: TRBJ2-7; abundance: NA; v_gene: TRBV14; CDR3aa: CASSQDRGATDSSYEQYF; CDR3nt: TGTGCCAGCAGCCAAGATCGTGGGGCCACGGACAGTTCCTACGAGCAGTACTTC
len: 16; d_gene: TRBD1; j_gene: TRBJ1-2; abundance: NA; v_gene: TRBV28; CDR3aa: CASSSPGTGGRSGYTF; CDR3nt: TGTGCCAGCAGTTCGCCCGGGACAGGGGGCCGATCTGGCTACACCTTC
len: 15; d_gene: NA; j_gene: TRBJ1-5; abundance: NA; v_gene: TRBV7-2; CDR3aa: CASSLGGGVGQPQHF; CDR3nt: TGTGCCAGCAGCTTAGGAGGCGGGGTTGGGCAGCCCCAGCATTTT
len: 15; d_gene: NA; j_gene: TRBJ2-1; abundance: few; v_gene: TRBV6-2/TRBV6-3; CDR3aa: CASSRAGSRYNEQFF; CDR3nt: TGTGCCAGCAGTAGGGCGGGGTCGAGATACAATGAGCAGTTCTTC
len: 15; d_gene: TRBD1; j_gene: TRBJ1-4; abundance: NA; v_gene: TRBV3-1/TRBV3-2; CDR3aa: CASSHLQGAGEKLFF; CDR3nt: TGTGCCAGCAGCCATTTACAGGGGGCCGGTGAAAAACTGTTTTTT
len: 19; d_gene: TRBD1; j_gene: TRBJ1-6; abundance: once; v_gene: TRBV11-3; CDR3aa: CASSFDPTGLSSYNSPLHF; CDR3nt: TGTGCCAGCAGCTTCGACCCGACAGGGCTGAGCTCCTATAATTCACCCCTCCACTTT
len: 15; d_gene: NA; j_gene: TRBJ1-2; abundance: NA; v_gene: TRBV19; CDR3aa: CASSMGQSINYGYTF; CDR3nt: TGTGCCAGTAGTATGGGGCAGTCCATAAACTATGGCTACACCTTC
len: 15; d_gene: NA; j_gene: TRBJ2-5; abundance: NA; v_gene: TRBV29-1; CDR3aa: CSVEGPRREEETQYF; CDR3nt: TGCAGCGTTGAAGGGCCCCGCAGGGAGGAAGAGACCCAGTACTTC
len: 15; d_gene: NA; j_gene: TRBJ2-3; abundance: NA; v_gene: TRBV5-6; CDR3aa: CASSSRGVSTDTQYF; CDR3nt: TGTGCCAGCAGCTCCAGGGGGGTGAGCACAGATACGCAGTATTTT
len: 14; d_gene: NA; j_gene: TRBJ2-7; abundance: NA; v_gene: TRBV6-1; CDR3aa: CASSETGYAYEQYF; CDR3nt: TGTGCCAGCAGTGAAACTGGTTATGCCTACGAGCAGTACTTC
len: 14; d_gene: TRBD2; j_gene: TRBJ2-7; abundance: NA; v_gene: TRBV6-2/TRBV6-3; CDR3aa: CASSYSAGGHEQYF; CDR3nt: TGTGCCAGCAGTTACTCGGCGGGGGGCCACGAGCAGTACTTC
len: 12; d_gene: NA; j_gene: TRBJ2-7; abundance: NA; v_gene: TRBV30; CDR3aa: CAWGPSSYEQYF; CDR3nt: TGTGCCTGGGGCCCATCCTCCTACGAGCAGTACTTC
len: 15; d_gene: NA; j_gene: TRBJ1-1; abundance: NA; v_gene: TRBV28; CDR3aa: CASSRFREVDTEAFF; CDR3nt: TGTGCCAGCAGTCGTTTTAGAGAGGTTGACACTGAAGCTTTCTTT
len: 18; d_gene: TRBD2; j_gene: TRBJ2-3; abundance: few; v_gene: TRBV24-1; CDR3aa: CATGASGGLKTDADTQYF; CDR3nt: TGTGCCACGGGAGCAAGCGGGGGCCTCAAGACTGACGCAGATACGCAGTATTTT
len: 17; d_gene: NA; j_gene: TRBJ2-2; abundance: NA; v_gene: TRBV7-9; CDR3aa: CASSFIRQGGNTGELFF; CDR3nt: TGTGCCAGCAGCTTTATCCGCCAGGGGGGGAACACCGGGGAGCTGTTTTTT
len: 13; d_gene: TRBD2; j_gene: TRBJ2-7; abundance: once; v_gene: TRBV12-3/TRBV12-4; CDR3aa: CASQLAGGYEQYF; CDR3nt: TGTGCCAGCCAGCTAGCGGGAGGCTACGAGCAGTACTTC
len: 15; d_gene: NA; j_gene: TRBJ1-1; abundance: NA; v_gene: TRBV24-1; CDR3aa: CATSDSASPNTEAFF; CDR3nt: TGTGCCACCAGTGATTCCGCGAGTCCGAACACTGAAGCTTTCTTT
len: 17; d_gene: TRBD1; j_gene: TRBJ1-1; abundance: few; v_gene: TRBV2; CDR3aa: CARWGSEQGSFDTEAFF; CDR3nt: TGTGCCAGATGGGGCTCGGAACAGGGGTCTTTTGACACTGAAGCTTTCTTT
len: 10; d_gene: NA; j_gene: TRBJ2-5; abundance: few; v_gene: TRBV5-1; CDR3aa: CATSGWHQYF; CDR3nt: TGCGCCACCTCCGGGTGGCATCAGTACTTC
len: 14; d_gene: NA; j_gene: TRBJ1-4; abundance: NA; v_gene: TRBV6-5; CDR3aa: CASSLTVLSEKLFF; CDR3nt: TGTGCCAGTTCCCTCACAGTTCTAAGTGAAAAACTGTTTTTT
len: 13; d_gene: NA; j_gene: TRBJ2-1; abundance: NA; v_gene: TRBV12-3/TRBV12-4; CDR3aa: CASGVAVGTEQFF; CDR3nt: TGTGCCAGCGGGGTAGCGGTTGGCACTGAGCAGTTCTTC
len: 16; d_gene: TRBD1; j_gene: TRBJ2-2; abundance: NA; v_gene: TRBV5-1; CDR3aa: CASSWTGGTNTGELFF; CDR3nt: TGCGCCAGCAGCTGGACAGGGGGCACAAACACCGGGGAGCTGTTTTTT
len: 14; d_gene: NA; j_gene: TRBJ2-2; abundance: few; v_gene: TRBV18; CDR3aa: CASSRDFYTGELFF; CDR3nt: TGTGCCAGCTCACGAGATTTTTACACCGGGGAGCTGTTTTTT
len: 14; d_gene: TRBD2; j_gene: TRBJ2-1; abundance: NA; v_gene: TRBV2; CDR3aa: CASERLAGASEQFF; CDR3nt: TGTGCCAGCGAAAGACTAGCGGGAGCTAGTGAGCAGTTCTTC
len: 13; d_gene: NA; j_gene: TRBJ1-3; abundance: NA; v_gene: TRBV6-5; CDR3aa: CASGLFSGNTIYF; CDR3nt: TGTGCCAGTGGGCTCTTCTCTGGAAACACCATATATTTT
len: 13; d_gene: NA; j_gene: TRBJ1-1; abundance: NA; v_gene: TRBV9; CDR3aa: CASSVVQGAEAFF; CDR3nt: TGTGCCAGCAGCGTAGTTCAGGGTGCTGAAGCTTTCTTT
len: 16; d_gene: NA; j_gene: TRBJ1-2; abundance: few; v_gene: TRBV19; CDR3aa: CASSLGVSGNNYGYTF; CDR3nt: TGTGCCAGTAGTCTTGGAGTTTCGGGGAACAACTATGGCTACACCTTC
len: 13; d_gene: TRBD1; j_gene: TRBJ2-4; abundance: NA; v_gene: TRBV30; CDR3aa: CALSGTGGNIQYF; CDR3nt: TGTGCGTTGTCCGGAACAGGGGGTAACATTCAGTACTTC
len: 14; d_gene: NA; j_gene: TRBJ1-1; abundance: NA; v_gene: TRBV19; CDR3aa: CASSSGGLNTEAFF; CDR3nt: TGTGCCAGTAGTAGCGGGGGACTGAACACTGAAGCTTTCTTT
len: 17; d_gene: NA; j_gene: TRBJ1-2; abundance: NA; v_gene: TRBV5-4; CDR3aa: CASSLIGRGGTEHGYTF; CDR3nt: TGTGCCAGCAGCTTGATCGGTCGGGGGGGGACGGAGCATGGCTACACCTTC
len: 14; d_gene: TRBD2; j_gene: TRBJ2-7; abundance: NA; v_gene: TRBV28; CDR3aa: CASGTSGGTYEQYF; CDR3nt: TGTGCCAGTGGGACTAGCGGGGGAACCTACGAGCAGTACTTC
len: 13; d_gene: NA; j_gene: TRBJ1-5; abundance: NA; v_gene: TRBV7-2; CDR3aa: CASSLAHGEPQHF; CDR3nt: TGTGCCAGCAGCTTAGCGCACGGGGAGCCCCAGCATTTT
len: 12; d_gene: NA; j_gene: TRBJ1-3; abundance: NA; v_gene: TRBV3-1/TRBV3-2; CDR3aa: CASSQSGNTIYF; CDR3nt: TGTGCCAGCAGCCAGAGTGGAAACACCATATATTTT
len: 15; d_gene: TRBD1; j_gene: TRBJ1-2; abundance: NA; v_gene: TRBV19; CDR3aa: CASSTNRQGANGYTF; CDR3nt: TGTGCCAGTAGTACCAATCGACAGGGGGCAAATGGCTACACCTTC
len: 15; d_gene: NA; j_gene: TRBJ1-1; abundance: once; v_gene: TRBV30; CDR3aa: CAWTRMGGLNTEAFF; CDR3nt: TGTGCCTGGACCCGAATGGGAGGTCTGAACACTGAAGCTTTCTTT
len: 13; d_gene: NA; j_gene: TRBJ2-5; abundance: NA; v_gene: TRBV28; CDR3aa: CASSRSGVETQYF; CDR3nt: TGTGCCAGCAGCCGCTCCGGGGTAGAGACCCAGTACTTC
len: 15; d_gene: TRBD1; j_gene: TRBJ1-4; abundance: NA; v_gene: TRBV29-1; CDR3aa: CSVKNPGQGSAKLFF; CDR3nt: TGCAGCGTTAAAAATCCGGGACAGGGGTCGGCAAAACTGTTTTTT
len: 15; d_gene: TRBD2; j_gene: TRBJ2-5; abundance: few; v_gene: TRBV24-1; CDR3aa: CAGPRAGRVKETQYF; CDR3nt: TGTGCCGGTCCCCGAGCAGGGAGGGTGAAAGAGACCCAGTACTTC
len: 11; d_gene: NA; j_gene: TRBJ2-1; abundance: once; v_gene: TRBV30; CDR3aa: CAWSDFGEQFF; CDR3nt: TGTGCCTGGAGTGATTTCGGTGAGCAGTTCTTC